Shown below are 21 T cell receptor beta chains from a single sample sequenced in a study of Graves' ophthalmopathy and Graves' hyperthyroidism (dated by TCRdb to 2016 to 2019). The instrument given in TCRdb is Illumina HiSeq 2000. For repertoire sequencing, TCR beta CDR3 regions were amplified from RNA transcripts. The first round of RT-PCR was done with HTBI primers and the Qiagen OneStep RT-PCR kit, and was followed by a second round of multiplex PCR, then size selection and purification. Starting from the raw public reads, TCRdb applied fastp trimming at Q25, assembled clones with MiXCR and retained in-frame beta chains. Rows are combined by CDR3 protein, so each entry shows the most common genes and DNA. This sample is represented by hundreds of thousands of distinct CDR3 sequences; over 20% of them were singletons. Of the sample, roughly 7.4% falls within the top ten clones. Sequencing used peripheral blood. The receptors were gathered from a young woman with stable Graves' hyperthyroidism. Some clones in this sample may be carry-over from other donors' samples. Donor details come from another sample of the same person, matched by shared clones.

This clonotype was seen ten or more times. The chain has TRBV10-3 and TRBJ1-1; tentative D call: TRBD1 (5 bases). V was cut by 7 bases and J by 8 bases, with 17 bases left in between. From germline, CDR1 is ENHRY and CDR2 SYGVKD. This CDR3 comprises 13 residues. The CDR3 is CAINAYPDSEAFF. In DNA, the CDR3 is TGTGCCATCAATGCCTACCCTGACAGCGAAGCTTTCTTT.

Many counts were recorded for this clonotype. DNA for the CDR3: TGTGCCAGCAATTGGGACGGAGGGGGCACTGAAGCTTTCTTT. Its protein product is CASNWDGGGTEAFF. The chain has TRBV6-5 and TRBJ1-1, with D perhaps TRBD1 (6 bases). The CDR3 totals 14 residues. V lost 7 bases to trimming and J lost 4 bases, with 16 bases between them. Germline loops: CDR1 MNHEY, CDR2 SVGAGI.

This clonotype came up many times. The V and J genes are TRBV9 and TRBJ1-6; D is ambiguous. This CDR3 contains 16 residues. V was shortened by 1 base and J by 4 bases, with 12 bases between the two germline ends. CDR1 SGDLS and CDR2 YYNGEE come from the germline V gene. CDR3 loop: CASSVTGQSYNSPLHF. The CDR3 region has the DNA TGTGCCAGCAGCGTAACTGGCCAGTCGTATAATTCACCCCTCCACTTT.

This clonotype was observed a few times. DNA for the CDR3: TGTGCCAGCAGATCTACCGGGACAGGGGCTGGAAACACCATATATTTT. Translation: CASRSTGTGAGNTIYF. The gene calls are TRBV12-3 or TRBV12-4 and TRBJ1-3, with 10 bases fitting TRBD1. CDR3 length equals 16 residues. The V and J ends lost 6 bases and 2 bases, in that order; junction bases with no gene match: 7.

This clonotype was picked up many times. The chain joins TRBV5-1 to TRBJ2-2, with TRBD1 matching over 10 bases. Germline assignment: CDR1 SGHRS and CDR2 YFSETQ. V lost 4 bases to trimming and J lost 3 bases; unmatched junction nucleotides: 6. This CDR3 has 16 residues. For the CDR3, the DNA is TGCGCCAGCAGCCCAAGACAGGGGGCCGACACCGGGGAGCTGTTTTTT. Amino acid sequence: CASSPRQGADTGELFF.

In this sample, this clonotype turned up many times. The chain links TRBV12-5 to TRBJ2-5; D is unresolved. Germline loops: CDR1 LGHNT, CDR2 FRNRAP. With 7 bases removed from V and 4 bases from J, the gap between germline ends came to 22 bases. The CDR3 loop spans 16 amino acids. This CDR3 is CASALTLPGSRETQYF. The CDR3 bases are TGTGCTAGTGCCTTGACCCTCCCGGGTAGCCGAGAGACCCAGTACTTC. Drawing the rest from reference TRBV12-5 and TRBJ2-5, the complete variable domain is DARVTQTPRHKVTEMGQEVTMRCQPILGHNTVFWYRQTMMQGLELLAYFRNRAPLDDSGMPKDRFSAEMPDATLATLKIQPSEPRDSAVYFCASALTLPGSRETQYFGPGTRLLVL.

This clonotype was counted many times. The chain combines TRBV11-2 with TRBJ1-5, with TRBD1 matching 7 bases. This CDR3 is built from 18 residues. The V segment lost 5 bases and the J segment 0 bases; nucleotides outside the gene matches: 13. CDR1 is SGHAT and CDR2 is FQNNGV in the germline V gene. The CDR3 loop is CASSDLPGQAYSNQPQHF. CDR3 bases: TGTGCCAGCAGCGACTTACCCGGACAGGCGTATAGCAATCAGCCCCAGCATTTT. Looking up the rest from reference TRBV11-2 and TRBJ1-5 gives the full variable domain: EAGVAQSPRYKIIEKRQSVAFWCNPISGHATLYWYQQILGQGPKLLIQFQNNGVVDDSQLPKDRFSAERLKGVDSTLKIQPAKLEDSAVYLCASSDLPGQAYSNQPQHFGDGTRLSIL.

This clonotype was counted at least ten times. This sequence joins TRBV20-1 and TRBJ2-7; tentative D call: TRBD1 (6 bases). V was cut by 5 bases and J by 0 bases, with 17 bases left in between. The CDR3 covers 15 residues. Germline V CDR1 and CDR2: DFQATT, SNEGSKA (reference sequence). CDR3 sequence: CSAEDSALGSYEQYF. In DNA form, the CDR3 reads TGCAGTGCTGAGGACAGTGCGTTAGGCTCCTACGAGCAGTACTTC.

V gene TRBV4-2 combines with J gene TRBJ2-3, with 9 positions matching TRBD2. Germline CDR1 reads LGHNA; CDR2 reads YNFKEQ. With V trimmed by 6 bases and J by 3 bases, 10 bases remained unmatched. The CDR3 is 16 amino acids. CDR3 DNA sequence: TGTGCCAGCAGACCAAGTGCGGGGGGGCGAACAGATACGCAGTATTTT. Encoded protein: CASRPSAGGRTDTQYF.

This clonotype was counted many times. V and J are TRBV2 and TRBJ1-2; D is uncertain. V was clipped by 3 bases and J by 2 bases, with 10 bases between them. CDR1 is SNHLY and CDR2 is FYNNEI in the germline V gene. The CDR3 is made up of 14 amino acids. DNA of the CDR3: TGTGCCAGCAGTGATTACGTGGGCAACTATGGCTACACCTTC. This sequence encodes CASSDYVGNYGYTF. The variable domain in full, completed from reference TRBV2 and TRBJ1-2, reads EPEVTQTPSHQVTQMGQEVILRCVPISNHLYFYWYRQILGQKVEFLVSFYNNEISEKSEIFDDQFSVERPDGSNFTLKIRSTKLEDSAMYFCASSDYVGNYGYTFGSGTRLTVV.

This clonotype was observed at least ten times. The chain is built from TRBV12-3 or TRBV12-4 and TRBJ1-3, with D possibly matching TRBD1 (6 bases). This CDR3 comprises 18 residues. With 3 bases removed from V and 3 bases from J, the gap between germline ends came to 21 bases. CDR3 residues: CASSFHSGWDIYGNTIYF. In DNA form, the CDR3 reads TGTGCCAGCAGTTTTCATTCTGGCTGGGACATCTATGGAAACACCATATATTTT.

This clonotype was detected ten times or more. This chain uses TRBV30 with TRBJ1-2; D unclear. V shed 3 bases and J shed 4 bases, with 6 bases lying between them. This CDR3 region has 11 residues. CDR1 is GTSNPN, CDR2 SVGIG, per germline (reference sequence). CDR3 sequence: CAWRAAYGYTF. Written as DNA, the CDR3 is TGTGCCTGGAGGGCAGCCTATGGCTACACCTTC.

The CDR3 region has the DNA TGTGCCAGCAGCCCCCTCAGAGTCAGCAGGGATGGCTACACCTTC. This encodes CASSPLRVSRDGYTF. The chain joins TRBV13 to TRBJ1-2, with D perhaps matching TRBD1 (5 bases). Between the trimmed V and J ends, which lost 5 bases and 6 bases, there was a span of 19 bases. This CDR3 is 15 amino acids long. Germline CDR1 PRHDT, CDR2 FYEKMQ (reference sequence). The full variable domain, rest sourced from reference TRBV13 and TRBJ1-2, is AAGVIQSPRHLIKEKRETATLKCYPIPRHDTVYWYQQGPGQDPQFLISFYEKMQSDKGSIPDRFSAQQFSDYHSELNMSSLELGDSALYFCASSPLRVSRDGYTFGSGTRLTVV.

This chain connects TRBV27 to TRBJ2-2; unclear D gene. The CDR3 length is 15 residues. V lost 5 bases to trimming and J lost 2 bases, with 12 bases between them. CDR1 is MNHEY, CDR2 SMNVEV, per germline (reference sequence). The CDR3 loop reads CASSPPAQNTGELFF. CDR3 DNA sequence: TGTGCCAGCAGTCCACCTGCCCAAAACACCGGGGAGCTGTTTTTT.

J is TRBJ1-2 and V is TRBV28; maybe TRBD1 (6 bases). Germline CDR1 MDHEN, CDR2 SYDVKM. This CDR3 has 14 residues. Trimming stripped 3 bases from V and 4 bases from J, with 12 bases between. The CDR3 DNA is TGTGCCAGCAGTTTGCAGCGGGGGGCCTATGGCTACACCTTC. It encodes CASSLQRGAYGYTF.

This clonotype was seen a handful of times. The gene calls are TRBV11-2 and TRBJ2-5; 11 nucleotides line up with TRBD1. The CDR3 totals 17 residues. The V gene's germline CDR1 is SGHAT and CDR2 FQNNGV. V trimming: 1 base; J trimming: 4 bases; junction bases outside the gene matches: 8. CDR3 sequence: CASSLVIGQGASETQYF. The CDR3 DNA follows: TGTGCCAGCAGCTTAGTAATTGGACAGGGGGCATCAGAGACCCAGTACTTC.

This clonotype was observed a single time. The rearrangement joins TRBV6-1 to TRBJ2-2; no firm D call. Deletions cut 6 bases from V and 1 base from J, with 9 bases between. Germline CDR1 MNHNS, CDR2 SASEGT. The CDR3 runs to 14 residues. This CDR3 reads CASRDYLNTGELFF. The CDR3 DNA reads as TGTGCCAGCAGGGATTATTTGAACACCGGGGAGCTGTTTTTT.

This chain joins TRBV28 and TRBJ2-7, with a weak D call TRBD1 (6 bases). V lost 5 bases and J lost 2, with 13 bases in between. The CDR3 covers 14 residues. Germline assignment: CDR1 MDHEN and CDR2 SYDVKM. For the CDR3, the DNA is TGTGCCAGCAGTCACAGGGAGACCCCCTACGAGCAGTACTTC. Translated: CASSHRETPYEQYF.

This clonotype was picked up many times. The chain uses TRBV9 and TRBJ1-1; D unresolved. The CDR3 consists of 15 residues. The V gene lost 0 bases and the J gene lost 1 base, with 10 bases spanning the gap. CDR1 and CDR2 (germline): SGDLS, YYNGEE. The chain's CDR3 is CASSVGAERNTEAFF. The CDR3 DNA follows: TGTGCCAGCAGCGTAGGGGCAGAGCGGAACACTGAAGCTTTCTTT.

The table lists this clonotype with many counts. The chain couples TRBV2 to TRBJ2-5; D not resolved. Germline values: CDR1 SNHLY, CDR2 FYNNEI. The CDR3 length is 12 residues. Trimming removed 6 bases from V and 4 bases from J, with 9 bases in between. The DNA of the CDR3 is TGTGCCAGCAGGGACCCGGGAGAGACCCAGTACTTC. As protein: CASRDPGETQYF.

This clonotype was recorded at least ten times. This rearrangement joins TRBV27 to TRBJ2-5; 8 nucleotides line up with TRBD2. Germline V lookup: CDR1 MNHEY, CDR2 SMNVEV (reference sequence). This CDR3 is 14 amino acids long. J was trimmed by 4 bases and V by 8 bases; bases with no gene match: 9. CDR3 sequence reads: CASGTRAAGETQYF. The CDR3 DNA follows: TGTGCCAGCGGGACTAGGGCAGCCGGAGAGACCCAGTACTTC.